The 32 T cell receptor beta chains reported below all come from one sample, sequenced in a study of radiation and T cells in renal cell carcinoma. Profiled with immunoSEQ multiplex PCR; TCRdb holds only in-frame clones, not every one. Among 130,000 or so clones listed, approximately 87% were seen once. Regarding time point: baseline pretreatment blood. The treatment is: 15 Gy SBRT to primary tumor, nephrectomy 4 weeks later. This specimen consisted of blood, obtained from a patient whose treatment included radiotherapy and nephrectomy. Source of these receptors: a woman between 50 and 59 years old with renal cell carcinoma.

The chain links TRBV2 to TRBJ2-7; TRBD2 agrees at 8 bases. CDR1 and CDR2 (germline): SNHLY, FYNNEI. Losses at the gene ends were 6 bases for V and 2 bases for J; bases not matched to a gene: 15. This CDR3 has 17 residues. CDR3 nucleotides: TGTGCCAGCAGCACTCAGCGGGAGTGGGGGGGAACCTACGAGCAGTACTTC. It translates to CASSTQREWGGTYEQYF.

The J gene is TRBJ1-6, the V gene TRBV5-1, with D unresolved. V was pared by 2 bases and J by 0 bases, with 9 bases between. Germline loops: CDR1 SGHRS, CDR2 YFSETQ. The CDR3 extends over 16 amino acids. This CDR3 is CASSLEGSSYNSPLHF. CDR3 DNA: TGCGCCAGCAGCTTAGAGGGAAGCTCCTATAATTCACCCCTCCACTTT.

The rearrangement joins TRBV9 to TRBJ1-4; TRBD1 is a possible D gene (6 bases). The CDR3 is made up of 16 amino acids. The germline V gene has CDR1 SGDLS and CDR2 YYNGEE. Trimming pared 0 bases from V and 8 bases from J, leaving 17 bases between. The CDR3 nucleotides read TGTGCCAGCAGCGTAGAGTTTAGGGGGGGAAACGAAAAACTGTTTTTT. This sequence encodes CASSVEFRGGNEKLFF.

The rearrangement links TRBV6-6 to TRBJ2-7; D is unclear. The germline CDR1 and CDR2 sequences are MNHNY and SVGAGI (reference sequence). The CDR3 has 16 amino acids. Trimming pared 0 bases from V and 0 bases from J, leaving 12 bases between. CDR3 DNA sequence: TGTGCCAGCAGTTACTCTTCCCAGCTGAGCTCCTACGAGCAGTACTTC. This sequence encodes CASSYSSQLSSYEQYF.

The gene calls are TRBV19 and TRBJ2-5, with D maybe TRBD2 (6 bases). Germline CDR1 reads LNHDA; CDR2 reads SQIVND (reference sequence). The germline V and J ends were trimmed by 5 bases and 0 bases, with 13 bases remaining between them. This CDR3 has 15 residues. The CDR3 spells CASSSGLQYQETQYF. CDR3 DNA: TGTGCCAGTAGTTCGGGACTTCAGTACCAAGAGACCCAGTACTTC.

This sequence joins TRBV10-1 and TRBJ1-1; D not resolved. The V gene's germline CDR1 is WNHNN and CDR2 SYGVQD (reference sequence). Trimming stripped 3 bases from V and 10 bases from J, with 12 bases between. CDR3 length: 12 residues. The CDR3 loop reads CASSDRSTGAFF. The DNA for the CDR3 is TGCGCCAGCAGTGACCGAAGCACGGGAGCTTTCTTT.

The chain recombines TRBV25-1 with TRBJ1-2; the D is unclear. The V and J ends lost 11 bases and 4 bases respectively, with 20 bases between them. CDR1 and CDR2 (germline): MGHDK, SYGVNS. The CDR3 has 14 residues. CDR3 in amino acids: CAPIRTIIPYGYTF. CDR3 nucleotide sequence: TGTGCCCCAATCCGGACGATAATACCCTATGGCTACACCTTC.

This sequence joins TRBV9 and TRBJ1-2; TRBD1 agrees at 9 bases. Trimming at V came to 0 bases and at J to 4 bases, leaving 4 bases not matched to a gene. CDR1 and CDR2 (germline): SGDLS, YYNGEE. The length of the CDR3 is 15 residues. CDR3: CASSVDDRGFYGYTF. The CDR3 nucleotides are TGTGCCAGCAGCGTAGACGACAGGGGGTTCTATGGCTACACCTTC. The whole variable domain, remainder taken from reference TRBV9 and TRBJ1-2, is DSGVTQTPKHLITATGQRVTLRCSPRSGDLSVYWYQQSLDQGLQFLIQYYNGEERAKGNILERFSAQQFPDLHSELNLSSLELGDSALYFCASSVDDRGFYGYTFGSGTRLTVV.

About this clone itself: Germline is not matched at one junction end, which may reflect a read error. The chain couples TRBV10-3 to TRBJ1-2; 8 bases agree with TRBD1. Per the germline V gene, CDR1 is ENHRY and CDR2 is SYGVKD. The CDR3 spans 15 residues. The CDR3 coding sequence is TGTGCCAGCAGTTCACCGGGACAGGCCGACTATGGCTACACCTTC. Its translation: CASSSPGQADYGYTF.

This chain joins TRBV9 and TRBJ1-1; TRBD1 agrees at 7 bases. After removal of 5 bases from V and 5 bases from J, the junction contained 6 bases not matched to a gene. The CDR3 covers 13 residues. The germline CDR1 and CDR2 sequences are SGDLS and YYNGEE. CDR3: CASSVTGVTEAFF. As DNA, the CDR3 is TGTGCCAGCAGTGTTACAGGGGTAACTGAAGCTTTCTTT. The full variable domain, rest sourced from reference TRBV9 and TRBJ1-1, is DSGVTQTPKHLITATGQRVTLRCSPRSGDLSVYWYQQSLDQGLQFLIQYYNGEERAKGNILERFSAQQFPDLHSELNLSSLELGDSALYFCASSVTGVTEAFFGQGTRLTVV.

The chain couples TRBV6-1 to TRBJ1-1; 9 bases are shared with TRBD1. The CDR3 is 13 residues long. V trimming: 4 bases; J trimming: 5 bases; junction bases outside the gene matches: 2. The germline gives CDR1 MNHNS, CDR2 SASEGT. CDR3 DNA sequence: TGTGCCAGCAGTGCGACAGGGGGGACTGAAGCTTTCTTT. It yields the protein CASSATGGTEAFF.

The chain couples TRBV5-4 to TRBJ1-1; 7 bases line up with TRBD1. The CDR3 is 15 residues long. Germline V lookup: CDR1 SGHNT, CDR2 YYREEE (reference sequence). The ends lost 4 bases at V and 4 bases at J; junction bases unmatched: 10. The CDR3 protein is CASSGSTGSSTEAFF. CDR3 DNA: TGTGCCAGCAGCGGTTCGACAGGGAGTTCCACTGAAGCTTTCTTT.

The chain links TRBV9 to TRBJ2-3, with 8 bases aligning to TRBD1. J lost 0 bases, V lost 2 bases, and 5 bases had no gene match. Germline loops: CDR1 SGDLS, CDR2 YYNGEE. The length of the CDR3 is 16 residues. The CDR3 spells CASSVETGASTDTQYF. The CDR3 DNA sequence: TGTGCCAGCAGCGTTGAGACAGGGGCGAGCACAGATACGCAGTATTTT.

To note about this clone: Different DNA sequences within this sample yield the same CDR3. The V call is TRBV2, the J call TRBJ2-2; 8 nucleotides agree with TRBD2. This CDR3 has 13 residues. J gave up 6 bases and V 4 bases, and 1 base lay outside the gene matches. Looked up from germline, CDR1 is SNHLY and CDR2 is FYNNEI. CDR3 sequence reads: CASSVLAAGELFF. The CDR3 coding sequence is TGTGCCAGCAGTGTACTAGCGGCCGGGGAGCTGTTTTTT.

The chain carries TRBV18 and TRBJ2-1, with TRBD2 as a possible D gene (6 bases). CDR1 is KGHSH and CDR2 is LQKENI in the germline V gene. V was clipped by 3 bases and J by 3 bases, with 18 bases between them. CDR3 length: 17 amino acids. CDR3 sequence reads: CASSPEGDSGYYNEQFF. CDR3 sequence (DNA): TGTGCCAGCTCACCGGAAGGGGATAGCGGATACTACAATGAGCAGTTCTTC.

The CDR3 sequence is CASRGGGIVGQPQHF. CDR3 coding DNA: TGTGCCAGCAGAGGGGGGGGCATCGTCGGTCAGCCCCAGCATTTT. The chain joins TRBV27 to TRBJ1-5; TRBD1 might be the D (6 bases). V was pared by 6 bases and J by 6 bases, with 18 bases between. The CDR3 covers 15 residues. Looked up from germline, CDR1 is MNHEY and CDR2 is SMNVEV (reference sequence).

This chain joins TRBV4-1 and TRBJ2-6; 7 positions match TRBD2. The CDR3 loop spans 19 amino acids. The V gene's germline CDR1 is MGHRA and CDR2 YSYEKL. After removal of 0 bases from V and 0 bases from J, the junction contained 8 bases not matched to a gene. The CDR3 protein is CASSQDSIGGNSGANVLTF. In DNA, the CDR3 is TGCGCCAGCAGCCAAGATAGTATCGGGGGGAACTCTGGGGCCAACGTCCTGACTTTC.

There are a few counts of this clone. The V call is TRBV30, the J call TRBJ1-2; D call uncertain. CDR3 size: 13 residues. Germline values: CDR1 GTSNPN, CDR2 SVGIG (reference sequence). Trimming cost V 2 bases and J 5 bases, with 12 bases left between them. The CDR3 nucleotides are TGTGCCTGGAGTCCCCCCGTCGGATATGGCTACACCTTC. This sequence encodes CAWSPPVGYGYTF. The full variable domain, with the rest looked up from reference TRBV30 and TRBJ1-2, is SQTIHQWPATLVQPVGSPLSLECTVEGTSNPNLYWYRQAAGRGLQLLFYSVGIGQISSEVPQNLSASRPQDRQFILSSKKLLLSDSGFYLCAWSPPVGYGYTFGSGTRLTVV.

V is TRBV7-2 and J is TRBJ2-3; D is uncertain. The CDR3 totals 13 residues. Germline V gene lookup returns CDR1 SGHTA and CDR2 FQGNSA. V lost 5 bases and J 5 bases, leaving 11 bases between the germline ends. DNA for the CDR3: TGTGCCAGCAGCCCCACAGCTGTAGATACGCAGTATTTT. Translated: CASSPTAVDTQYF.

CDR3 residues: CASRRDRTGELFF. CDR3 DNA: TGTGCCAGCAGGAGAGACCGCACCGGGGAGCTGTTTTTT. The V gene is TRBV2, the J gene TRBJ2-2, with unresolved D. The CDR3 covers 13 residues. From germline, CDR1 is SNHLY and CDR2 FYNNEI. The germline V and J ends were trimmed by 6 bases and 4 bases, with 9 bases remaining between them.

Details on this clone: This sample includes further DNA sequences coding for the same CDR3. The chain is built from TRBV7-2 and TRBJ2-7; no firm D call. V gave up 5 bases and J gave up 4 bases, with 6 bases separating them. CDR1 and CDR2 (germline): SGHTA, FQGNSA. The CDR3 consists of 11 residues. The DNA for the CDR3 is TGTGCCAGCAGCCCAGCGTACGAGCAGTACTTC. Protein: CASSPAYEQYF.

This chain links TRBV5-1 with TRBJ2-7, with 8 bases matching TRBD1. CDR3 length equals 16 residues. CDR1 is SGHRS, CDR2 YFSETQ, per germline. V was pared by 5 bases and J by 2 bases, with 12 bases of the junction left unmatched. The CDR3 loop reads CASSSNPGQAPYEQYF. Here the CDR3 DNA reads TGCGCCAGCAGTTCAAACCCGGGACAGGCTCCCTACGAGCAGTACTTC.

The rearrangement links TRBV4-3 to TRBJ1-4; D gene ambiguous. Germline CDR1 and CDR2: LGHNA and YSLEER. The CDR3 has 15 amino acids. V lost 4 bases and J 5 bases, leaving 14 bases between the germline ends. CDR3 coding DNA: TGCGCCAGCAGCCCCCGAGGTTCGAGGAATGAAAAACTGTTTTTT. Translated, it gives CASSPRGSRNEKLFF.

The rearrangement joins TRBV5-1 to TRBJ2-7; TRBD2 might be the D (5 bases). V was pared by 6 bases and J by 6 bases, with 25 bases between. Germline V lookup: CDR1 SGHRS, CDR2 YFSETQ. The CDR3 totals 16 residues. The CDR3 bases are TGCGCCAGCACCCCCCTACCTGGAGAGGGTATGATCGAGCAGTACTTC. Translation gives CASTPLPGEGMIEQYF.

V is TRBV13 and J is TRBJ1-5, with D possibly being TRBD1 (6 bases). There are 15 residues in the CDR3. Looked up from germline, CDR1 is PRHDT and CDR2 is FYEKMQ (reference sequence). Deletions cut 0 bases from V and 6 bases from J, with 12 bases between. The CDR3 is CASSLGQGGGQPQHF. Here the CDR3 DNA reads TGTGCCAGCAGCTTAGGACAGGGAGGAGGTCAGCCCCAGCATTTT.

The V gene is TRBV25-1, the J gene TRBJ2-6; D not resolved. The CDR3 runs 14 residues. CDR1 is MGHDK, CDR2 SYGVNS, per germline. Trimming left V 3 bases short and J 0 bases short, with 3 bases between. This CDR3 reads CASSESSGANVLTF. DNA for the CDR3: TGTGCCAGCAGTGAGAGCTCTGGGGCCAACGTCCTGACTTTC.

About this clone itself: Other DNA sequences in the same sample also yield this CDR3. The chain combines TRBV5-1 with TRBJ2-7; D perhaps matches TRBD1 (6 bases). Per the germline V gene, CDR1 is SGHRS and CDR2 is YFSETQ. V lost 4 bases to trimming and J lost 4 bases, with 12 bases between them. The CDR3 spans 13 residues. CDR3 DNA sequence: TGCGCCAGCAGCCCGGACAGCTCTTACGAGCAGTACTTC. It codes for CASSPDSSYEQYF.

V and J are TRBV5-6 and TRBJ2-5; 9 bases line up with TRBD1. The CDR3 runs to 17 residues. From germline, CDR1 is SGHDT and CDR2 YYEEEE. J was trimmed by 2 bases and V by 4 bases; bases with no gene match: 12. CDR3 loop: CASSSRSGTGFQETQYF. For the CDR3, the DNA is TGTGCCAGCAGCAGCCGCTCCGGGACAGGGTTTCAAGAGACCCAGTACTTC.

The chain has TRBV7-9 and TRBJ1-1, with 9 bases identical to TRBD1. Germline CDR1 SEHNR, CDR2 FQNEAQ (reference sequence). After removal of 5 bases from V and 5 bases from J, the junction contained 9 bases not matched to a gene. The CDR3 spans 15 residues. The CDR3 reads CASSAPGQGKTEAFF. In DNA, the CDR3 is TGTGCCAGCAGCGCGCCGGGACAGGGTAAAACTGAAGCTTTCTTT.

The V and J genes are TRBV5-6 and TRBJ1-1; 8 positions agree with TRBD1. In germline, CDR1 is SGHDT, CDR2 YYEEEE. Germline trimming cut 6 bases from V and 7 bases from J; bases unmatched to any gene: 11. The CDR3 totals 14 residues. CDR3 coding DNA: TGTGCCAGCATGCGGCCAGGGGGCTTCGATGAAGCTTTCTTT. This gives the protein CASMRPGGFDEAFF.

The rearrangement links TRBV30 to TRBJ2-6, with D tentatively TRBD2 (7 bases). In germline, CDR1 is GTSNPN, CDR2 SVGIG (reference sequence). Trimming removed 7 bases at V and 2 bases at J, with 18 bases between. This CDR3 is 16 amino acids long. CDR3 sequence reads: CALHWAGAPGANVLTF. The CDR3 bases are TGTGCCTTACATTGGGCGGGGGCTCCTGGGGCCAACGTCCTGACTTTC.

The chain combines TRBV7-2 with TRBJ2-7; D may be TRBD1 or TRBD2 (5 bases each). The CDR3 totals 13 residues. V lost 0 bases to trimming and J lost 5 bases, with 8 bases between them. Germline V CDR1 and CDR2: SGHTA, FQGNSA. The CDR3 loop is CASSLAWGNEQYF. The CDR3 nucleotides are TGTGCCAGCAGCTTAGCGTGGGGGAACGAGCAGTACTTC.